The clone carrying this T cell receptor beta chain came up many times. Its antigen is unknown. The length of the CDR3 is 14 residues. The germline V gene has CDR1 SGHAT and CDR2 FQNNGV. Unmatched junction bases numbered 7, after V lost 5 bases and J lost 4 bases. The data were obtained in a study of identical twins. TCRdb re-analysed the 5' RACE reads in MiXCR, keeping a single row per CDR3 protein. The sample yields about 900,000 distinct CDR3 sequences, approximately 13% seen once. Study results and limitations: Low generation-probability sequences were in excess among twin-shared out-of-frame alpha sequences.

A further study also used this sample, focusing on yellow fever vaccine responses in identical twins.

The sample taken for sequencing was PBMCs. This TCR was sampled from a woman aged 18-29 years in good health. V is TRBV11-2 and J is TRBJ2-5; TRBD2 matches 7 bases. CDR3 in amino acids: CASSQTSDRETQYF. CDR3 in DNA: TGTGCCAGCAGCCAAACTAGCGACAGAGAGACCCAGTACTTC.